Here is one TCR beta chain with its context. Its antigen is as yet unknown. ViraFEST assay sequencing came after antigen-specific CD4+ T cells were expanded with viral peptide pools. Subsequent to a culture period of about ten days, CD4+ T cells were isolated. In the vaccine recipients, nucleocapsid antibodies were negative and there was no prior SARS-CoV-2 infection. About 2 million PBMC were placed in each well, which was supplemented with about 9.3 IU/ml IL-2 and approximately 10 ug/ml peptides. Cultures received IL-2 medium that replaced half the medium on days 3 and 7. The method was immunoSEQ multiplex PCR; TCRdb's version includes in-frame clones alone and lacks a portion of them. The data show 62,000 or so clones, over 70% seen once. The data belong to a study of vaccination effects on CD4 cells after COVID-19. Study in general: As their vaccination, participants received two doses of either BNT162b2 or mRNA-1273. Regarding the study as a whole: Within healthy vaccinees, only 1 of 255 vaccine-induced clones displayed cross-reactivity with common cold coronaviruses.

The CDR3 length is 14 residues. Germline values: CDR1 LNHDA, CDR2 SQIVND (reference sequence). V dropped 3 bases and J dropped 2 bases, with 9 bases sitting between them. J is TRBJ2-3 and V is TRBV19; D not certain. The sequencing here drew on CD4+ T cells from PBMCs cultured with SARS-CoV-2 spike peptides, taken before COVID-19 vaccination. The TCR comes from a human donor who received a COVID-19 vaccine. CDR3 nucleotides: TGTGCCAGTAGTATTAGGGCAGCCACAGATACGCAGTATTTT. The encoded protein is CASSIRAATDTQYF.